This T cell receptor beta chain was documented in a study of shared clonotypes between healthy human individuals. This clone was picked up a small number of times. Germline V gene data show CDR1 as MGHRA and CDR2 as YSYEKL. The CDR3 has 14 residues. V dropped 0 bases and J dropped 8; count of bases not matched to a gene: 3. This table comes from immunoSEQ multiplex PCR, and its TCRdb copy is limited to in-frame clones, with some not included. The data show about 520,000 clones, 60% to 80% seen once. This TCR was recovered from a woman in her 40s in good health. Some clones in this sample may be carry-over from other donors' samples. The chain couples TRBV4-1 to TRBJ2-4, with TRBD2 matching 8 bases. The sequenced sample was PBMCs. Written as DNA, the CDR3 is TGCGCCAGCAGCCAAGATGGGCGGGAGGACATTCAGTACTTC. This sequence encodes CASSQDGREDIQYF.